What follows describes a single T cell receptor (beta chain). The data derive from a study of OX40 agonist ivuxolimab in advanced cancers. The wider study: The patients received ivuxolimab by intravenous route every 2 weeks at 0.01 to 10 mg/kg. Each dose-escalation patient presented with hepatocellular carcinoma, melanoma, renal cell or head and neck cancer.

Here immunoSEQ multiplex PCR was the method, and the copy in TCRdb shows in-frame clones only, minus some. The sample includes under 75,000 clones, around 86% of them seen just once. V was shortened by 0 bases and J by 2 bases, with 4 bases between the two germline ends. Germline assignment: CDR1 MDHEN and CDR2 SYDVKM. The CDR3 has 13 amino acids. The specimen comprised CD4+ or CD8+ T cells sorted from blood, sampled in a trial of the OX40 agonist ivuxolimab. The clonotype comes from an adult with an advanced solid tumor such as melanoma, head and neck, liver or kidney cancer. The chain combines TRBV28 with TRBJ1-1, with D hard to call. For the CDR3, the DNA is TGTGCCAGCAGTTTATGGGAAAACACTGAAGCTTTCTTT. Translating it yields CASSLWENTEAFF.